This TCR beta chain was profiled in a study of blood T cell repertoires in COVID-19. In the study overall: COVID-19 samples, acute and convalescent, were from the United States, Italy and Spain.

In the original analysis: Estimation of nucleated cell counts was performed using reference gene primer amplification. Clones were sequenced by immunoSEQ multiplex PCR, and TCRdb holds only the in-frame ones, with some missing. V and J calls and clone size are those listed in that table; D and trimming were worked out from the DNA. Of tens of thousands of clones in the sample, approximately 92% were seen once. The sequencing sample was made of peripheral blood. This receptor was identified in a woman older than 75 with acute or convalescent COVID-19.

The CDR3 sequence is CASSLRTGPSSYNEQFF. As DNA, the CDR3 is TGTGCCAGCAGCTTAAGGACAGGGCCGAGCTCCTACAATGAGCAGTTCTTC. This chain connects TRBV7-2 to TRBJ2-1; the match to TRBD1 covers 8 bases. The CDR3 contains 17 residues. V lost 2 bases, J lost 0 bases, and 6 bases stayed unmatched. Germline loops: CDR1 SGHTA, CDR2 FQGNSA.